This T cell receptor (beta chain) was recorded in a study of OX40 agonist ivuxolimab in advanced cancers. Looking at the study overall: There were three patients with partial responses, one having hepatocellular carcinoma and two cutaneous melanoma. Notes on the study in general: Clonal expansion from baseline to week 6 occurred in both CD4+ and CD8+ T cells.

Profiling relied on immunoSEQ multiplex PCR, and the TCRdb table lists in-frame clones only, not all of them. The profile shows 80,000 to 90,000 clones, about 86% of them singletons. For this clone: What it recognizes is unknown.

This CDR3 contains 13 residues. Trimming stripped 4 bases from V and 5 bases from J, with 11 bases between. Germline lookup yields CDR1 MNHNY and CDR2 SVGAGI (reference sequence). Any history of autoimmune disease or systemic immunosuppression disqualified patients. The chain joins TRBV6-6 to TRBJ2-5; D is possibly TRBD1 (5 bases). This TCR came from an adult with an advanced solid tumor such as melanoma, head and neck, liver or kidney cancer. The sample consisted of CD4+ or CD8+ T cells sorted from blood, taken in a trial of the OX40 agonist ivuxolimab. The CDR3 DNA is TGTGCCAGCAGTTGGACAAGTGGGGAGACCCAGTACTTC. This translates into CASSWTSGETQYF.